Shown below are 5 T cell receptor beta chains from a single sample sequenced in a study of CD8 T cells in Susac syndrome. RNA totalling roughly 0.45 to 1 ug underwent reverse transcription with random hexamers. From the immunoSEQ multiplex PCR reads, TCRdb called clonotypes with MiXCR, one entry per CDR3 protein. This table has roughly 50,000 distinct CDR3 sequences, more than 85% appearing once. Sequenced input: CD8+ T cells from PBMCs. The receptors were sampled from a human donor in good health.

The chain recombines TRBV13 with TRBJ2-7; perhaps D is TRBD1 or TRBD2 (5 bases each). CDR3 size: 14 residues. V lost 0 bases, J lost 2 bases, and 8 bases lay in between. CDR1 PRHDT and CDR2 FYEKMQ come from the germline V gene (reference sequence). The CDR3 sequence is CASSLGRGAYEQYF. The CDR3 DNA reads as TGTGCCAGCAGCTTAGGTAGAGGGGCCTACGAGCAGTACTTC.

The chain joins TRBV12-3 or TRBV12-4 to TRBJ2-7; D gene ambiguous. The V end lost 3 bases, the J end lost 1 base, and 7 bases lay between the germline ends. The CDR3 runs to 13 residues. CDR3 DNA: TGTGCCAGCAGTTTCGGAGTTTCCTACGAGCAGTACTTC. This translates into CASSFGVSYEQYF.

The gene calls are TRBV29-1 and TRBJ2-6; D is undetermined. The CDR3 extends over 14 amino acids. Germline V gene data show CDR1 as SQVTM and CDR2 as ANQGSEA. The chain's CDR3 is CSTLRLSGANVLTF. As DNA, the CDR3 is TGCAGTACTCTAAGGCTCTCTGGGGCCAACGTCCTGACTTTC.

The rearrangement joins TRBV28 to TRBJ2-5, with D perhaps TRBD1 or TRBD2 (5 bases each). Deletions cut 3 bases from V and 1 base from J, with 9 bases between. The length of the CDR3 is 14 residues. The germline V gene encodes CDR1 MDHEN and CDR2 SYDVKM. CDR3 DNA: TGTGCCAGCAGTTTGTGGGGGACCCAAGAGACCCAGTACTTC. It yields the protein CASSLWGTQETQYF.

Only one count was recorded for this clonotype. The chain has TRBV7-9 and TRBJ2-5; D possibly matches TRBD1 or TRBD2 (5 bases each). Trimming took 5 bases from V and 4 from J, leaving 17 bases between them. Germline V CDR1 and CDR2: SEHNR, FQNEAQ (reference sequence). The CDR3 extends over 15 amino acids. The CDR3 bases are TGTGCCAGCAGCACCCGGGACGGAGAATCAGAGACCCAGTACTTC. Protein sequence: CASSTRDGESETQYF.